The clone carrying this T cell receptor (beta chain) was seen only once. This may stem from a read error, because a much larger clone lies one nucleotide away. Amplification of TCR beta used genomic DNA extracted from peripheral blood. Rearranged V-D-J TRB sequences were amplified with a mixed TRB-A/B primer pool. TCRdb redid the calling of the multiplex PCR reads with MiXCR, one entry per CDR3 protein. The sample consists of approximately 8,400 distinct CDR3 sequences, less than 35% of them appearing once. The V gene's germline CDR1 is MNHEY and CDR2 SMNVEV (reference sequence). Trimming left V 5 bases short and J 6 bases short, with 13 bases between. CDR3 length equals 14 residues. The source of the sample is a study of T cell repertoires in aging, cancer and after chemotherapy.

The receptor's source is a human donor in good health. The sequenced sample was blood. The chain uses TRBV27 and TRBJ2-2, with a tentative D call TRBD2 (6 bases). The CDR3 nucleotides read TGTGCCAGCAGTGGGATAGGGAGGTCCGGGGAGCTGTTTTTT. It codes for CASSGIGRSGELFF.